This is a list of T cell receptor beta chains from one sample in a study of T cell repertoires in cytomegalovirus infection. TCRdb ran MiXCR on the reads and lists one entry per CDR3 protein. The repertoire holds nearly 450,000 distinct CDR3 sequences, around 32% seen once, with about 13% in the top ten. The sequenced sample was PBMCs. Receptors were obtained from a human donor in good health (CMV status not recorded). Some clones in this sample may be carry-over from other donors' samples. Each CDR3 is given with its conserved first and last residue. D genes are given only for firm matches. Only part of the rows carry a size: once, few, many, or a class if the clone is expanded.

. | many | TRBJ2-3 | TRBV7-2 | CASSPPDTDTQYF | TGTGCCAGCAGCCCCCCGGACACAGATACGCAGTATTTT
. | . | TRBJ2-7 | TRBV2 | CASRAAPGTPTYEQYF | TGTGCCAGCAGGGCGGCTCCCGGGACTCCTACCTACGAGCAGTACTTC
. | few | TRBJ2-7 | TRBV10-3 | CAIRTMVSYEQYF | TGTGCCATCAGGACAATGGTATCCTACGAGCAGTACTTC
TRBD2 | many | TRBJ2-3 | TRBV7-2 | CASSKAPTSGVADTQYF | TGTGCCAGCAGCAAAGCTCCGACTAGCGGGGTCGCAGATACGCAGTATTTT
. | . | TRBJ2-7 | TRBV7-2 | CSISLGVPRNEQYF | TGTTCCATCAGCTTAGGGGTCCCGCGCAACGAGCAGTACTTC
. | . | TRBJ1-6 | TRBV7-8 | CDSSFTPPYNSPLHF | TGTGACAGCAGCTTTACCCCACCCTATAATTCACCCCTCCACTTT
. | . | TRBJ2-2 | TRBV25-1 | CASSTHQSRELFF | TGTGCCAGCAGTACACATCAGTCCCGGGAGCTGTTTTTT
TRBD1 | . | TRBJ1-6 | TRBV20-1 | CSATGGDLRGHSPLHF | TGCAGTGCCACAGGAGGGGACCTAAGGGGGCATTCACCCCTCCACTTT
. | . | TRBJ1-3 | TRBV3-1 | CASSPTPGPGRIPGNTIYF | TGTGCCAGCAGCCCCACTCCTGGACCGGGCCGGATCCCTGGAAACACCATATATTTT
TRBD2 | . | TRBJ2-3 | TRBV6-5 | CASSYVGTTSTDTQYF | TGTGCCAGCAGTTACGTCGGGACTACTAGCACAGATACGCAGTATTTT
. | many | TRBJ2-2 | TRBV12-3/TRBV12-4 | CASSLHQKLFF | TGTGCCAGCAGTCTTCATCAGAAGCTGTTTTTT
TRBD2 | many | TRBJ2-3 | TRBV28 | CASSPGLAETDTQYF | TGTGCCAGCAGCCCGGGACTAGCGGAGACAGATACGCAGTATTTT
. | . | TRBJ1-5 | TRBV4-1 | CASSQAFGNQPQHF | TGCGCCAGCAGCCAAGCGTTCGGCAATCAGCCCCAGCATTTT
. | . | TRBJ2-7 | TRBV19 | CASITQVSYEQYF | TGTGCCAGTATAACTCAAGTCTCCTACGAGCAGTACTTC
TRBD1 | . | TRBJ1-1 | TRBV20-1 | CSATGTGAENEAFF | TGCAGTGCCACCGGGACAGGGGCTGAAAATGAAGCTTTCTTT
. | . | TRBJ1-1 | TRBV20-1 | CSAAENTEAFF | TGCAGTGCTGCGGAGAACACTGAAGCTTTCTTT
. | . | TRBJ2-2 | TRBV25-1 | CASSEAQNTGELFF | TGTGCCAGCAGTGAAGCGCAGAACACCGGGGAGCTGTTTTTT
. | . | TRBJ1-5 | TRBV19 | CASISGSNQPQHF | TGTGCCAGTATCTCGGGTAGCAATCAGCCCCAGCATTTT
. | . | TRBJ1-1 | TRBV6-1 | CASSQDGGTEAFF | TGTGCCAGCAGTCAGGACGGGGGCACTGAAGCTTTCTTT
TRBD1 | . | TRBJ2-1 | TRBV5-6 | CASNEQGVAYNEQFF | TGTGCCAGCAACGAACAGGGGGTCGCCTACAATGAGCAGTTCTTC
. | . | TRBJ2-2 | TRBV7-3 | CASSLTGTFTGELFF | TGTGCCAGCAGCTTAACGGGTACCTTCACCGGGGAGCTGTTTTTT
. | few | TRBJ1-2 | TRBV6-1 | CASSRVLASNYGYTF | TGTGCCAGCAGCCGAGTCCTTGCGTCTAACTATGGCTACACCTTC
. | many | TRBJ2-3 | TRBV6-1 | CASRPDLPGQGNTDTQYF | TGTGCCAGCAGACCCGACTTACCCGGCCAAGGGAACACAGATACGCAGTATTTT
. | few | TRBJ2-5 | TRBV7-9 | CASSLIEWGSQETQYF | TGTGCCAGCAGCTTGATTGAGTGGGGCAGCCAAGAGACCCAGTACTTC
. | few | TRBJ1-2 | TRBV7-9 | CASSSANSYGYTF | TGTGCCAGCAGCTCCGCCAACAGCTATGGCTACACCTTC
TRBD1 | . | TRBJ2-5 | TRBV28 | CASSPRGRIETQYF | TGTGCCAGCAGTCCAAGGGGGCGCATCGAGACCCAGTACTTC
. | many | TRBJ2-7 | TRBV7-8 | CASSLSQGITSYEQYF | TGTGCCAGCAGCTTATCTCAGGGAATAACCTCCTACGAGCAGTACTTC
. | . | TRBJ2-1 | TRBV5-1 | CASSLWERANEQFF | TGCGCCAGCAGCTTGTGGGAAAGGGCTAATGAGCAGTTCTTC
. | few | TRBJ2-7 | TRBV6-1 | CASSEGGRSGEQYF | TGTGCCAGCAGTGAAGGGGGCAGGTCGGGCGAGCAGTACTTC
. | many | TRBJ1-2 | TRBV19 | CASIGTGTRNGYTF | TGTGCCAGTATAGGGACCGGGACACGCAATGGCTACACCTTC
. | . | TRBJ2-5 | TRBV7-8 | CASSRPGPPAQETQYF | TGTGCCAGCAGCCGACCTGGACCGCCGGCGCAAGAGACCCAGTACTTC
. | . | TRBJ2-2 | TRBV20-1 | CSAEPMNTGELFF | TGCAGTGCTGAACCCATGAATACCGGGGAGCTGTTTTTT
TRBD2 | . | TRBJ2-3 | TRBV4-1 | CASSQDGFGGGADTQYF | TGCGCCAGCAGCCAAGATGGGTTCGGGGGGGGTGCGGATACGCAGTATTTT
TRBD1 | . | TRBJ2-5 | TRBV7-2 | CASSLVGGQGETQYF | TGTGCCAGCAGCTTAGTTGGGGGACAGGGGGAGACCCAGTACTTC
. | . | TRBJ2-1 | TRBV7-2 | CASSLRGGRTLYNEQFF | TGTGCCAGCAGCTTAAGGGGGGGACGCACCCTCTACAATGAGCAGTTCTTC
. | . | TRBJ1-2 | TRBV20-1 | CSARDPGYTF | TGCAGTGCTAGAGACCCTGGCTACACCTTC
TRBD2 | . | TRBJ2-1 | TRBV9 | CASSVGAGGNEQFF | TGTGCCAGCAGCGTAGGAGCGGGGGGGAATGAGCAGTTCTTC
. | few | TRBJ2-1 | TRBV7-6 | CASSSVGRNEQFF | TGTGCCAGCAGCTCGGTGGGTCGCAATGAGCAGTTCTTC
. | . | TRBJ1-5 | TRBV19 | CASSDGYSNQPQHF | TGTGCCAGTAGCGACGGATATAGCAATCAGCCCCAGCATTTT
TRBD2 | few | TRBJ2-2 | TRBV5-4 | CASSAPGLAGAGELFF | TGTGCCAGCAGCGCTCCTGGACTAGCGGGGGCCGGGGAGCTGTTTTTT
. | . | TRBJ1-1 | TRBV7-9 | CATNTEAFF | TGTGCCACGAACACTGAAGCTTTCTTT
TRBD1 | many | TRBJ1-1 | TRBV25-1 | CASRPTGGSTEAFF | TGTGCCAGCAGACCGACAGGGGGAAGCACTGAAGCTTTCTTT
. | many | TRBJ1-1 | TRBV5-1 | CASSLAAGMWTEAFF | TGCGCCAGCAGCTTGGCCGCGGGGATGTGGACTGAAGCTTTCTTT
. | . | TRBJ2-2 | TRBV7-8 | CASSPRQVNTGELFF | TGTGCCAGCAGCCCGCGACAGGTTAACACCGGGGAGCTGTTTTTT
TRBD1 | . | TRBJ2-5 | TRBV6-7 | CASSLDRESLGTQYF | TGTGCCAGCAGCTTGGACAGGGAGTCGTTGGGGACCCAGTACTTC
TRBD1 | . | TRBJ1-3 | TRBV12-3/TRBV12-4 | CASSSTGVNGNTIYF | TGTGCCAGCAGTTCGACAGGGGTGAATGGAAACACCATATATTTT
TRBD2 | . | TRBJ2-1 | TRBV2 | CASMRLAVTYNEQFF | TGTGCCAGCATGCGACTAGCGGTGACCTACAATGAGCAGTTCTTC
. | . | TRBJ2-1 | TRBV11-2 | CASSLGVRGNQNNEQFF | TGTGCCAGCAGCTTAGGTGTCAGGGGCAACCAAAACAATGAGCAGTTCTTC
TRBD1 | . | TRBJ2-2 | TRBV7-2 | CASSFGQGVYTGELFF | TGTGCCAGCAGCTTTGGACAGGGGGTTTACACCGGGGAGCTGTTTTTT
. | . | TRBJ1-2 | TRBV7-9 | CASSLDRHGYTF | TGTGCCAGCAGCTTAGACCGTCATGGCTACACCTTC